Each of the 18 T cell receptor beta chains below was sequenced from the same sample in a study of T cell responses to AZD1222 COVID-19 vaccine. Clones were read by immunoSEQ multiplex PCR, and TCRdb kept only the in-frame ones, dropping some. This table has some 150,000 clones, around nine tenths appearing once. The sequencing used peripheral blood, collected 28 days after the second AZD1222 dose. These receptors were collected from an adult who received the AZD1222 COVID-19 vaccine.

This sequence joins TRBV5-4 and TRBJ2-3, with 10 bases matching TRBD2. CDR1 SGHNT and CDR2 YYREEE come from the germline V gene (reference sequence). The V gene end was trimmed by 4 bases and the J gene end by 5 bases; junction bases not matched to a gene: 7. The CDR3 runs 15 residues. CDR3 in DNA: TGTGCCAGCAGCCCCGCTAGCGGGAGTGGAGATACGCAGTATTTT. Translation gives CASSPASGSGDTQYF. Full variable domain (rest looked up from reference TRBV5-4 and TRBJ2-3): ETGVTQSPTHLIKTRGQQVTLRCSSQSGHNTVSWYQQALGQGPQFIFQYYREEENGRGNFPPRFSGLQFPNYSSELNVNALELDDSALYLCASSPASGSGDTQYFGPGTRLTVL.

CDR3 in DNA: TGTGCCAGCAGCCAGCTTGGGAGCTCCTACGAGCAGTACTTC. Translating it yields CASSQLGSSYEQYF. This chain joins TRBV7-2 and TRBJ2-7; TRBD2 is a possible D gene (5 bases). This CDR3 is built from 14 residues. V gave up 5 bases and J gave up 0 bases, with 11 bases separating them. Germline V gene sequence: CDR1 SGHTA, CDR2 FQGNSA.

The J gene is TRBJ2-1, the V gene TRBV19; 10 bases are shared with TRBD1. The V gene's germline CDR1 is LNHDA and CDR2 SQIVND (reference sequence). The CDR3 loop spans 15 amino acids. V was pared by 3 bases and J by 6 bases, with 5 bases of the junction left unmatched. The CDR3 loop reads CASSISGTGANEQFF. The CDR3 nucleotides read TGTGCCAGTAGTATTTCCGGGACAGGGGCCAATGAGCAGTTCTTC.

The chain uses TRBV19 and TRBJ1-1; D is possibly TRBD1 (5 bases). The CDR3 extends over 16 amino acids. Trimming cost V 6 bases and J 7 bases, with 24 bases left between them. Germline-derived CDR1 and CDR2 are LNHDA and SQIVND (reference sequence). The CDR3 DNA reads as TGTGCCAGTAGGGGGAACCGGGGCGATAAGGGTTTTGAAGCTTTCTTT. Its protein is CASRGNRGDKGFEAFF.

This rearrangement joins TRBV11-1 to TRBJ2-7; 10 nucleotides match TRBD1. From germline, CDR1 is SGHAT and CDR2 FQDESV (reference sequence). V was clipped by 4 bases and J by 3 bases; unmatched bases: 3. This CDR3 region has 14 residues. CDR3 sequence: CASSWDRGSYEQYF. The CDR3 bases are TGTGCCAGCAGCTGGGACAGGGGAAGCTACGAGCAGTACTTC.

V usage is TRBV7-2 and J usage is TRBJ2-7, with TRBD1 matching over 7 bases. The CDR3 has 13 residues. Germline-derived CDR1 and CDR2 are SGHTA and FQGNSA. V dropped 5 bases and J dropped 9; count of bases not matched to a gene: 10. The CDR3 is CASSTDRASRQYF. In DNA, the CDR3 is TGTGCCAGCAGCACTGACAGGGCCTCGCGGCAGTACTTC.

CDR3 sequence reads: CASSLRDWGNYGYTF. CDR3 sequence (DNA): TGTGCCAGCAGTTTACGAGATTGGGGGAACTATGGCTACACCTTC. The chain uses TRBV6-2 or TRBV6-3 and TRBJ1-2; D perhaps matches TRBD1 (5 bases). The CDR3 is made up of 15 amino acids. Germline CDR1 and CDR2: MNHEY and SVGEGT. The V gene lost 4 bases and the J gene lost 2 bases, with 14 bases spanning the gap.

This rearrangement joins TRBV11-2 to TRBJ1-6; 7 bases line up with TRBD1. The CDR3 runs 17 residues. Germline CDR1 and CDR2: SGHAT and FQNNGV. Losses at the gene ends were 0 bases for V and 4 bases for J; bases not matched to a gene: 6. The DNA of the CDR3 is TGTGCCAGCAGCTTAGAGTTTGGACAGGTGTATAATTCACCCCTCCACTTT. Translated, it gives CASSLEFGQVYNSPLHF. The variable domain in full, with the rest retrieved from reference TRBV11-2 and TRBJ1-6, is EAGVAQSPRYKIIEKRQSVAFWCNPISGHATLYWYQQILGQGPKLLIQFQNNGVVDDSQLPKDRFSAERLKGVDSTLKIQPAKLEDSAVYLCASSLEFGQVYNSPLHFGNGTRLTVT.

The genes are TRBV29-1 and TRBJ1-2, with TRBD1 as a possible D gene (6 bases). With 5 bases removed from V and 0 bases from J, the gap between germline ends came to 22 bases. The CDR3 loop spans 17 amino acids. The germline V gene has CDR1 SQVTM and CDR2 ANQGSEA. The CDR3 is CSVLFGGATAANYGYTF. CDR3 coding DNA: TGCAGCGTTCTATTTGGGGGGGCGACGGCAGCTAACTATGGCTACACCTTC.

The rearrangement uses TRBV30 and TRBJ1-5, with D possibly matching TRBD1 (6 bases). This CDR3 has 13 residues. Germline V gives CDR1 GTSNPN, CDR2 SVGIG (reference sequence). Trimming removed 0 bases at V and 9 bases at J, with 12 bases between. CDR3 protein: CAWSVTNRAPQHF. As DNA, the CDR3 is TGTGCCTGGAGTGTTACGAACAGGGCGCCCCAGCATTTT.

The V call is TRBV5-1, the J call TRBJ2-2; the match to TRBD1 covers 9 bases. Germline values: CDR1 SGHRS, CDR2 YFSETQ. Trimming cost V 3 bases and J 0 bases; bases outside gene matches: 3. This CDR3 is built from 16 residues. The CDR3 bases are TGCGCCAGCAGCTCGACAGGGGGTGCGAACACCGGGGAGCTGTTTTTT. Translating gives CASSSTGGANTGELFF.

The chain is built from TRBV4-3 and TRBJ2-1, with a tentative D call TRBD2 (6 bases). There are 17 residues in the CDR3. Deletions cut 0 bases from V and 13 bases from J, with 25 bases between. Germline V gene sequence: CDR1 LGHNA, CDR2 YSLEER. This chain's CDR3 is CASSQELAGLVGYGQFF. CDR3 bases: TGCGCCAGCAGCCAAGAACTCGCGGGGTTGGTTGGCTACGGCCAGTTCTTC.

The rearrangement links TRBV5-1 to TRBJ2-7; 7 nucleotides match TRBD2. Germline lookup yields CDR1 SGHRS and CDR2 YFSETQ. The CDR3 loop spans 16 amino acids. V lost 2 bases to trimming and J lost 0 bases; unmatched junction nucleotides: 8. The CDR3 DNA reads as TGCGCCAGCAGCTTAGGTCTAGCGGAGAACTCCTACGAGCAGTACTTC. Translation gives CASSLGLAENSYEQYF.

In its sample, this clone was seen a few times. The rearrangement joins TRBV28 to TRBJ2-1; D gene unclear. CDR1 and CDR2 (germline): MDHEN, SYDVKM. Between the trimmed V and J ends, which lost 2 bases and 5 bases, there was a span of 4 bases. The CDR3 runs to 12 residues. CDR3 bases: TGTGCCAGCAGTTTAATGGACAATGAGCAGTTCTTC. Its translation: CASSLMDNEQFF.

This clone has just one count. The chain recombines TRBV18 with TRBJ2-3, with 8 positions matching TRBD2. Trimming took 2 bases from V and 4 from J; bases not matched to a gene: 8. Germline CDR1 KGHSH, CDR2 LQKENI. The CDR3 spans 16 residues. CDR3 coding DNA: TGTGCCAGCTCACCAACGGGAGCGGGAGAGGCAGATACGCAGTATTTT. Its translation: CASSPTGAGEADTQYF.

This rearrangement joins TRBV18 to TRBJ2-1; possibly TRBD1 for D (6 bases). This CDR3 has 17 amino acids. Germline assignment: CDR1 KGHSH and CDR2 LQKENI. Trimming pared 1 base from V and 2 bases from J, leaving 15 bases between. The CDR3, as DNA: TGTGCCAGCTCACCACAGGATGTGGGGGCTACCTACAATGAGCAGTTCTTC. Its protein is CASSPQDVGATYNEQFF. Full variable domain (remainder filled in from reference TRBV18 and TRBJ2-1): NAGVMQNPRHLVRRRGQEARLRCSPMKGHSHVYWYRQLPEEGLKFMVYLQKENIIDESGMPKERFSAEFPKEGPSILRIQQVVRGDSAAYFCASSPQDVGATYNEQFFGPGTRLTVL.

Details on this clone: This specimen includes other DNA sequences encoding the same CDR3. The chain has TRBV5-4 and TRBJ2-7, with unresolved D. V was cut by 0 bases and J by 3 bases, with 1 base left in between. This CDR3 has 11 amino acids. Germline V gene data show CDR1 as SGHNT and CDR2 as YYREEE (reference sequence). CDR3 sequence: CASSLGYEQYF. CDR3 bases: TGTGCCAGCAGCTTGGGCTACGAGCAGTACTTC.

The genes are TRBV3-1 (or the pseudogene TRBV3-2) and TRBJ2-3, with TRBD2 identical over 11 bases. The CDR3 is 15 amino acids. V dropped 4 bases and J dropped 3; count of bases not matched to a gene: 3. The germline V gene has CDR1 LGHDT and CDR2 YNNKEL (reference sequence). CDR3 loop: CASSLSGRGTDTQYF. Here the CDR3 DNA reads TGTGCCAGCAGCCTTAGCGGGAGGGGGACAGATACGCAGTATTTT.